One and the same sample provided the 19 T cell receptor beta chains below, sequenced in a study of CD4 T cells in relation to SARS-CoV-2 and coronaviruses. These receptors lack a known antigen. Some clones are missing from TCRdb's copy, which holds only in-frame ones; the method was immunoSEQ multiplex PCR. The table shows some 44,000 clones, with about 80% occurring only once. The sample consisted of naive CD4+ T cells from PBMCs, cultured in vitro. Subset defined: naive CD4+ T cells isolated by negative enrichment. All receptors derive from an adult with COVID-19.

This sequence joins TRBV4-1 and TRBJ1-2; D gene unclear. The CDR3 length is 14 residues. V was trimmed by 0 bases and J by 7 bases, leaving 12 bases between them. Germline V gives CDR1 MGHRA, CDR2 YSYEKL. CDR3 bases: TGCGCCAGCAGCCAAGACTGGGTTGAGGTTGGCTACACCTTC. Translated: CASSQDWVEVGYTF.

The genes are TRBV30 and TRBJ2-5; 10 bases agree with TRBD2. The trim removed 4 bases at V and 5 bases at J, leaving 4 bases unmatched. The CDR3 has 13 residues. Germline CDR1 reads GTSNPN; CDR2 reads SVGIG (reference sequence). Here the CDR3 DNA reads TGTGCCTGGACGATTAGCGGGAGGGAGACCCAGTACTTC. As protein: CAWTISGRETQYF.

J is TRBJ1-5 and V is TRBV30; a weak D match, TRBD1 (6 bases). The germline gives CDR1 GTSNPN, CDR2 SVGIG (reference sequence). V lost 3 bases to trimming and J lost 0 bases, with 12 bases between them. The length of the CDR3 is 15 residues. The CDR3 coding sequence is TGTGCCTGGAGCCAACGAGGGGGTAGCAATCAGCCCCAGCATTTT. Translation gives CAWSQRGGSNQPQHF.

The chain joins TRBV18 to TRBJ2-1; TRBD2 is a possible D gene (6 bases). The length of the CDR3 is 16 residues. The ends were cut back, 3 bases at V and 3 bases at J, with 15 bases in the middle. Per the germline V gene, CDR1 is KGHSH and CDR2 is LQKENI. This CDR3 reads CASSPYSGGDYNEQFF. The CDR3 region has the DNA TGTGCCAGCTCACCCTATAGCGGAGGAGACTACAATGAGCAGTTCTTC. Filled out from reference TRBV18 and TRBJ2-1, the complete variable domain reads NAGVMQNPRHLVRRRGQEARLRCSPMKGHSHVYWYRQLPEEGLKFMVYLQKENIIDESGMPKERFSAEFPKEGPSILRIQQVVRGDSAAYFCASSPYSGGDYNEQFFGPGTRLTVL.

This chain joins TRBV28 and TRBJ2-3, with D tentatively TRBD2 (5 bases). The length of the CDR3 is 13 residues. V lost 8 bases and J lost 3, with 12 bases in between. The germline CDR1 and CDR2 sequences are MDHEN and SYDVKM. CDR3 sequence reads: CASLEDQTDTQYF. CDR3 sequence (DNA): TGTGCCAGCTTGGAGGACCAAACAGATACGCAGTATTTT.

The chain combines TRBV10-3 with TRBJ2-7; weak D call: TRBD1 (5 bases). Trimming shortened V by 7 bases and J by 5 bases, and 15 bases separated the two germline ends. This CDR3 contains 13 residues. Germline values: CDR1 ENHRY, CDR2 SYGVKD. The CDR3 DNA is TGTGCCATCAAAGGGGCTAGTGTCGACGAGCAGTACTTC. It encodes CAIKGASVDEQYF.

The V call is TRBV7-3, the J call TRBJ1-6; perhaps TRBD1 as D (5 bases). Germline V gene lookup returns CDR1 SGHTA and CDR2 FQGTGA. This CDR3 is built from 14 residues. V was pared by 3 bases and J by 8 bases, with 11 bases between. The CDR3 protein is CASSFRDRDSPLHF. The CDR3 coding sequence is TGTGCCAGCAGCTTCCGGGACCGAGATTCACCCCTCCACTTT.

The rearrangement links TRBV7-3 to TRBJ1-2, with D tentatively TRBD1 (6 bases). The CDR3 runs to 15 residues. Germline lookup yields CDR1 SGHTA and CDR2 FQGTGA. Between the trimmed V and J ends, which lost 5 bases and 5 bases, there was a span of 18 bases. This CDR3 reads CASSLESGGAYGYTF. DNA for the CDR3: TGTGCCAGCAGCCTGGAGAGTGGGGGGGCTTATGGCTACACCTTC.

This chain connects TRBV3-1 (or the pseudogene TRBV3-2) to TRBJ2-5, with 7 positions matching TRBD2. The V segment lost 1 base and the J segment 3 bases; nucleotides outside the gene matches: 8. The germline gives CDR1 LGHDT, CDR2 YNNKEL (reference sequence). This CDR3 spans 16 amino acids. CDR3 sequence: CASSQASVGGEETQYF. In DNA form, the CDR3 reads TGTGCCAGCAGCCAAGCGTCTGTGGGAGGGGAAGAGACCCAGTACTTC.

The genes are TRBV29-1 and TRBJ2-5; D may match TRBD1 or TRBD2 (5 bases each). The CDR3 runs 13 residues. Trimming left V 3 bases short and J 7 bases short, with 15 bases between. Looked up from germline, CDR1 is SQVTM and CDR2 is ANQGSEA. DNA for the CDR3: TGCAGCGTTGATGGGACCGCCCAAAGGACCCAGTACTTC. It specifies CSVDGTAQRTQYF.

V usage is TRBV7-2 and J usage is TRBJ2-7, with 9 positions matching TRBD2. The CDR3 runs to 14 residues. Germline CDR1 SGHTA, CDR2 FQGNSA. V was pared by 5 bases and J by 6 bases, with 8 bases of the junction left unmatched. CDR3 loop: CASSPISGSGEQYF. The CDR3 DNA reads TGTGCCAGCAGCCCAATTAGCGGGAGTGGCGAGCAGTACTTC.

The CDR3 here is CASSDVAGVGTGELFF. In nucleotides, the CDR3 is TGTGCCAGCAGCGACGTAGCGGGAGTCGGGACCGGGGAGCTGTTTTTT. The chain links TRBV5-4 to TRBJ2-2; 9 positions match TRBD2. In germline, CDR1 is SGHNT, CDR2 YYREEE (reference sequence). The CDR3 sequence is 16 residues long. J lost 5 bases, V lost 4 bases, and 9 bases had no gene match.

V is TRBV30 and J is TRBJ2-7; 13 nucleotides agree with TRBD2. CDR1 and CDR2 (germline): GTSNPN, SVGIG (reference sequence). This CDR3 is 15 amino acids long. J lost 7 bases, V lost 1 base, and 7 bases had no gene match. The CDR3 region is CAWSEGTSGTEEQYF. CDR3 sequence (DNA): TGTGCCTGGAGTGAGGGGACTAGCGGGACGGAAGAGCAGTACTTC.

A few counts support this clone. V and J are TRBV25-1 and TRBJ2-7; 7 bases align to TRBD2. The CDR3 is made up of 16 amino acids. The V gene end was trimmed by 1 base and the J gene end by 2 bases; junction bases not matched to a gene: 8. In germline, CDR1 is MGHDK, CDR2 SYGVNS. CDR3 sequence (DNA): TGTGCCAGCAGTGAATGGGGCGGGAGCTCGGCCTACGAGCAGTACTTC. This codes for CASSEWGGSSAYEQYF.

V usage is TRBV28 and J usage is TRBJ1-5; D may be TRBD1 (5 bases). Germline values: CDR1 MDHEN, CDR2 SYDVKM. The CDR3 sequence is 14 residues long. Between the trimmed V and J ends, which lost 2 bases and 6 bases, there was a span of 11 bases. CDR3 loop: CASSLGGGVQPQHF. The CDR3 DNA reads as TGTGCCAGCAGTTTAGGGGGAGGAGTTCAGCCCCAGCATTTT.

The V and J genes are TRBV11-2 and TRBJ1-1; the D gene is possibly TRBD1 (5 bases). In germline, CDR1 is SGHAT, CDR2 FQNNGV. The V end was cut by 1 base, the J end by 0 bases, with 12 bases between. The CDR3 loop spans 16 amino acids. The CDR3 DNA reads as TGTGCCAGCAGCTTAGTTAGGGGCAGCTTGAACACTGAAGCTTTCTTT. It translates to CASSLVRGSLNTEAFF.

This chain joins TRBV6-5 and TRBJ2-7, with 9 positions matching TRBD1. V dropped 5 bases and J dropped 5; count of bases not matched to a gene: 10. Germline CDR1 and CDR2: MNHEY and SVGAGI. This CDR3 has 15 amino acids. CDR3 sequence reads: CASSPSGTGIHEQYF. The CDR3 DNA reads as TGTGCCAGCAGTCCGTCCGGGACAGGGATCCACGAGCAGTACTTC.

The chain combines TRBV19 with TRBJ2-3, with 15 positions matching TRBD2. CDR3 length: 18 residues. The ends lost 3 bases at V and 0 bases at J; junction bases unmatched: 4. Germline V CDR1 and CDR2: LNHDA, SQIVND (reference sequence). The CDR3 region is CASSIGLAGGPSTDTQYF. CDR3 coding DNA: TGTGCCAGTAGTATCGGACTAGCGGGAGGGCCGAGCACAGATACGCAGTATTTT.

The chain is built from TRBV29-1 and TRBJ2-7, with D perhaps matching TRBD2 (6 bases). Germline V gene data show CDR1 as SQVTM and CDR2 as ANQGSEA. The CDR3 has 14 amino acids. The ends were cut back, 1 base at V and 1 base at J, with 11 bases in the middle. CDR3 nucleotide sequence: TGCAGCGTTGAAGGCGTAAGCGGGTCCTACGAGCAGTACTTC. Protein: CSVEGVSGSYEQYF.